These T cell receptor beta chains were read from a single sample in a study of CD8 T cells in Susac syndrome. TCRdb ran MiXCR on the immunoSEQ multiplex PCR reads and lists one entry per CDR3 protein. The sample has 100,000 to 150,000 distinct CDR3 sequences, about 95% seen once. Sequenced material: CD4+ T cells from PBMCs. All receptors derive from a human donor in good health. CDR3s include the opening cysteine and the closing phenylalanine or tryptophan. The D gene is left open where the match is weak.

CDR3: CASSEEPYEQYF
DNA: TGTGCCAGCAGTGAGGAACCCTACGAGCAGTACTTC
D: NA
J: TRBJ2-7
V: TRBV6-2/TRBV6-3
length: 12

CDR3: CASSTTGYSNQPQHF
DNA: TGTGCCAGTAGTACGACAGGCTATAGCAATCAGCCCCAGCATTTT
D: NA
J: TRBJ1-5
V: TRBV19
length: 15

CDR3: CASSERQGEVQETQYF
DNA: TGTGCCAGCAGTGAACGACAGGGGGAAGTACAAGAGACCCAGTACTTC
D: TRBD1
J: TRBJ2-5
V: TRBV25-1
length: 16

CDR3: CASSLGLAGEQYF
DNA: TGTGCCAGCAGCTTAGGACTAGCGGGGGAGCAGTACTTC
D: TRBD2
J: TRBJ2-7
V: TRBV7-9
length: 13

CDR3: CSVESGSYNEQFF
DNA: TGCAGTGTGGAAAGCGGGAGCTACAATGAGCAGTTCTTC
D: TRBD2
J: TRBJ2-1
V: TRBV20-1
length: 13

CDR3: CASSLYPDTQYF
DNA: TGTGCCAGCAGCCTCTATCCCGATACGCAGTATTTT
D: NA
J: TRBJ2-3
V: TRBV14
length: 12

CDR3: CATSIPGGDEQYF
DNA: TGTGCCACCAGCATACCGGGGGGCGACGAGCAGTACTTC
D: NA
J: TRBJ2-7
V: TRBV5-4
length: 13

CDR3: CASTRGDRAKQPQHF
DNA: TGTGCCAGCACCCGGGGGGACAGGGCAAAGCAGCCCCAGCATTTT
D: TRBD1
J: TRBJ1-5
V: TRBV6-4
length: 15

CDR3: CASSPPTLDEQYF
DNA: TGTGCCAGCTCACCACCGACTTTAGACGAGCAGTACTTC
D: NA
J: TRBJ2-7
V: TRBV18
length: 13

CDR3: CASSLVGGTKNIQYF
DNA: TGTGCCAGCAGCTTGGTAGGGGGAACCAAAAACATTCAGTACTTC
D: NA
J: TRBJ2-4
V: TRBV5-6
length: 15

CDR3: CASSRDVTGFGGYTF
DNA: TGTGCCAGCAGCCGGGACGTGACAGGGTTCGGGGGCTACACCTTC
D: TRBD1
J: TRBJ1-2
V: TRBV7-9
length: 15

CDR3: CASSLGGPDEQFF
DNA: TGTGCCAGCAGTTTAGGGGGGCCCGATGAGCAGTTCTTC
D: NA
J: TRBJ2-1
V: TRBV28
length: 13

CDR3: CASSLGAGTSYEQYF
DNA: TGTGCCAGCAGCTTAGGTGCCGGGACGTCCTACGAGCAGTACTTC
D: NA
J: TRBJ2-7
V: TRBV7-9
length: 15